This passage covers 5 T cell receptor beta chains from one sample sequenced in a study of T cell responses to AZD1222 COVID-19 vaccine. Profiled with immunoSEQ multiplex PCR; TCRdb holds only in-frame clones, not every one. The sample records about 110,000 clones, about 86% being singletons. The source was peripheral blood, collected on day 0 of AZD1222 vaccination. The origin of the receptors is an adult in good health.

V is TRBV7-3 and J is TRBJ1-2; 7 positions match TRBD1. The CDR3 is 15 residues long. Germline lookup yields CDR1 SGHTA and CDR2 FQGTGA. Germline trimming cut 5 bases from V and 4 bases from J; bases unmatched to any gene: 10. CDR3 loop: CASSRGQDNLYGYTF. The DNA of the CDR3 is TGTGCCAGCAGCAGAGGACAGGACAATCTCTATGGCTACACCTTC.

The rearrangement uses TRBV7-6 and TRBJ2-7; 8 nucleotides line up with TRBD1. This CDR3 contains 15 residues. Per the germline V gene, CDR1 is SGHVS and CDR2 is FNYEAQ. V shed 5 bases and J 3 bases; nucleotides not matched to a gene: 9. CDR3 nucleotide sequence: TGTGCCAGCAGCCTTGGGACAGGCATTATCTACGAGCAGTACTTC. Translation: CASSLGTGIIYEQYF.

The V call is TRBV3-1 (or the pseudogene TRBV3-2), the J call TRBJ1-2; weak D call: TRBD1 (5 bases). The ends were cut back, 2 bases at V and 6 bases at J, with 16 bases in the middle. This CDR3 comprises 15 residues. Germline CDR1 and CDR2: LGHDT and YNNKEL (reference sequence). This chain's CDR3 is CASSQPGAGQHGYTF. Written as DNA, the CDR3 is TGTGCCAGCAGCCAACCCGGGGCAGGGCAGCATGGCTACACCTTC.

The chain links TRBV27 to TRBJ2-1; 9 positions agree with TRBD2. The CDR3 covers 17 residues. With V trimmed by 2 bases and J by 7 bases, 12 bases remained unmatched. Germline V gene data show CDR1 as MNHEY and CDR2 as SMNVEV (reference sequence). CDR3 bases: TGTGCCAGCAGTTTACCCCTGGGTAGCGGGGGTGGGAATGAGCAGTTCTTC. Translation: CASSLPLGSGGGNEQFF.

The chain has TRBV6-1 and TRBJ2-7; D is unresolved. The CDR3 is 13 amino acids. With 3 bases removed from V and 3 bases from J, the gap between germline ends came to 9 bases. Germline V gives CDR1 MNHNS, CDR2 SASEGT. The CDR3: CASSDGWGYEQYF. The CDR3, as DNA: TGTGCCAGCAGTGATGGCTGGGGCTACGAGCAGTACTTC.